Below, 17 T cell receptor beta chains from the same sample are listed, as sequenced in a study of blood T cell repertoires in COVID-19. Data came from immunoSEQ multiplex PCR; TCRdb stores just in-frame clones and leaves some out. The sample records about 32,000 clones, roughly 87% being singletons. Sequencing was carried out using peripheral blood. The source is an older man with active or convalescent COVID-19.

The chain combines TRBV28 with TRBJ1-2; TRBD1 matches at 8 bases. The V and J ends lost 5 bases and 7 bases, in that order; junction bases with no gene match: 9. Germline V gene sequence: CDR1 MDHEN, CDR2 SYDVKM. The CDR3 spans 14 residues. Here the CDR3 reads CASSTTRTGFGYTF. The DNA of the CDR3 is TGTGCCAGCAGTACTACCCGGACAGGGTTTGGCTACACCTTC.

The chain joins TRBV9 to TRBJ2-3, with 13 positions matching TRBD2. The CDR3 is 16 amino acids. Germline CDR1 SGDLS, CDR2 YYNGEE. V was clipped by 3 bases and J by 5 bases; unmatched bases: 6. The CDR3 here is CASSAPTSGRQDTQYF. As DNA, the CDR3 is TGTGCCAGCAGCGCACCGACTAGCGGGAGGCAAGATACGCAGTATTTT.

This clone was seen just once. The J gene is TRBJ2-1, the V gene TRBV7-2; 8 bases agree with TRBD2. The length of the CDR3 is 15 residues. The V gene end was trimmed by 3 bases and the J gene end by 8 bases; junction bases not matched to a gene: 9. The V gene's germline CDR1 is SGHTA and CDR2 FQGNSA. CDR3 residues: CASSLGRGGLDEQFF. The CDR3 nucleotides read TGTGCCAGCAGCTTGGGTCGGGGGGGCCTCGATGAGCAGTTCTTC.

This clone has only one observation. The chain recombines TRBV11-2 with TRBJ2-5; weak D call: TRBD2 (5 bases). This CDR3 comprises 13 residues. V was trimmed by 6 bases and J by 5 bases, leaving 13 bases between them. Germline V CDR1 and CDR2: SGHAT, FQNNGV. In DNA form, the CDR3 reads TGTGCCAGCAGATTTATACCGGGGGAGACCCAGTACTTC. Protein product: CASRFIPGETQYF.

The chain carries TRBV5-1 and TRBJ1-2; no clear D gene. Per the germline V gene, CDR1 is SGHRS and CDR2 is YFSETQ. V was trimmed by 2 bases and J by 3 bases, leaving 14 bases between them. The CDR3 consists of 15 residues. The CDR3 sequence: CASSLGAGRHYGYTF. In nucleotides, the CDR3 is TGCGCCAGCAGCTTAGGAGCGGGGAGGCACTATGGCTACACCTTC. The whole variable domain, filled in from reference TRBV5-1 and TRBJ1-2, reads KAGVTQTPRYLIKTRGQQVTLSCSPISGHRSVSWYQQTPGQGLQFLFEYFSETQRNKGNFPGRFSGRQFSNSRSEMNVSTLELGDSALYLCASSLGAGRHYGYTFGSGTRLTVV.

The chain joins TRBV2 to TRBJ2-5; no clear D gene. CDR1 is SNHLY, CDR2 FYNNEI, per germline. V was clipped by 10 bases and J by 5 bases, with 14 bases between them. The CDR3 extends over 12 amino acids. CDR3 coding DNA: TGTGCCACCTCGATAGTATTCGAGACCCAGTACTTC. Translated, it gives CATSIVFETQYF.

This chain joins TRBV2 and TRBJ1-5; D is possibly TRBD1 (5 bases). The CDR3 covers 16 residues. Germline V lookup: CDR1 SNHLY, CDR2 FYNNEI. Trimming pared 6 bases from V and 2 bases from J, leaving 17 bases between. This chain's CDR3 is CASSLGEVGGNQPQHF. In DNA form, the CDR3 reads TGTGCCAGCAGCTTAGGGGAGGTGGGAGGCAATCAGCCCCAGCATTTT.

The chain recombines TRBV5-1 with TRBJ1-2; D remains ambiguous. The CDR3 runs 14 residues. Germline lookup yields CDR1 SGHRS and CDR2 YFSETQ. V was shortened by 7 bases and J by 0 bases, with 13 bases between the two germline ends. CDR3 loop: CASQSGSSNYGYTF. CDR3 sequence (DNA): TGCGCCAGCCAAAGCGGCAGCTCTAACTATGGCTACACCTTC.

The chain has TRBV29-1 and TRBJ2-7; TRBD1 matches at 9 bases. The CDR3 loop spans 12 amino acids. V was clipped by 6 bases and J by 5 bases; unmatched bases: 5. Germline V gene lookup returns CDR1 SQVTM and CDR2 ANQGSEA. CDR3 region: CSVGQGRHEQYF. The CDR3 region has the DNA TGCAGCGTGGGACAGGGTAGGCACGAGCAGTACTTC.

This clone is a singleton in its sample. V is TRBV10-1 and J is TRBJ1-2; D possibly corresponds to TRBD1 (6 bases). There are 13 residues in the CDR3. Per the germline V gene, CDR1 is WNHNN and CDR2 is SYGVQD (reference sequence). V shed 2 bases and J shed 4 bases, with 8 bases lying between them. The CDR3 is CASSEARGYGYTF. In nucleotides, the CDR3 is TGCGCCAGCAGTGAGGCCAGGGGCTATGGCTACACCTTC.

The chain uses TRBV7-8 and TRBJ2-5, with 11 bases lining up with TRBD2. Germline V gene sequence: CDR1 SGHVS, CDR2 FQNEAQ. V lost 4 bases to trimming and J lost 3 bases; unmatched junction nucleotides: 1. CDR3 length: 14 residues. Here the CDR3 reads CASSWGLAEETQYF. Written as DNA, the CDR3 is TGTGCCAGCAGCTGGGGACTAGCGGAAGAGACCCAGTACTTC.

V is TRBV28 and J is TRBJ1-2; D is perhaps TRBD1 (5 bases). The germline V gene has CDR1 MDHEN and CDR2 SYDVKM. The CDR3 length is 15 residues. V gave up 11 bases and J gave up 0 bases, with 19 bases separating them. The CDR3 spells CALGAGFRANYGYTF. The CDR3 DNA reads TGTGCCTTAGGGGCAGGGTTTAGGGCTAACTATGGCTACACCTTC.

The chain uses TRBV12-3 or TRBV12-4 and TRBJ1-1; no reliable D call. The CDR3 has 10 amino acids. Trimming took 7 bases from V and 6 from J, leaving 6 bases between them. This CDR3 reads CASIRSEAFF. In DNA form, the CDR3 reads TGTGCCAGCATTCGGTCTGAAGCTTTCTTT.

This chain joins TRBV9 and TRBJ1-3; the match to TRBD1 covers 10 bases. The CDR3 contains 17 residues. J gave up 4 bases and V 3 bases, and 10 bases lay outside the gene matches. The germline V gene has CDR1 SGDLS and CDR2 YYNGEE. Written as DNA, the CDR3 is TGTGCCAGCAGCGGAGCTAAAGGGACAGGGGTCGGAAACACCATATATTTT. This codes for CASSGAKGTGVGNTIYF.

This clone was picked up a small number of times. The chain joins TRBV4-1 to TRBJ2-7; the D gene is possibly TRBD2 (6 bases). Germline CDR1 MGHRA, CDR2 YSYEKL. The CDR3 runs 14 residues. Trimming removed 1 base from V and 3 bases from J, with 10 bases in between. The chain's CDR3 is CASSQGLASYEQYF. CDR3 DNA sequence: TGCGCCAGCAGCCAAGGGCTAGCGAGCTACGAGCAGTACTTC.

The CDR3 sequence is CASSPPGGGSNQPQHF. The CDR3 DNA reads as TGTGCCAGCAGCCCACCCGGGGGGGGAAGCAATCAGCCCCAGCATTTT. The gene calls are TRBV7-2 and TRBJ1-5, with D perhaps matching TRBD1 (5 bases). V was shortened by 5 bases and J by 1 base, with 15 bases between the two germline ends. Per the germline V gene, CDR1 is SGHTA and CDR2 is FQGNSA. This CDR3 contains 16 residues.

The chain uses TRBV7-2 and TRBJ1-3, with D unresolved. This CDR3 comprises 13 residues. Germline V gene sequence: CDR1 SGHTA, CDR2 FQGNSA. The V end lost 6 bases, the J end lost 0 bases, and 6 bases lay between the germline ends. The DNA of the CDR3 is TGTGCCAGCAGGGCCAACTCTGGAAACACCATATATTTT. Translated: CASRANSGNTIYF.